A single TCR beta chain is shown here with its context. The sample comes from a study of T-cell memory formation after mild COVID-19. Study at large: TCR clustering was largely donor specific.

Constant-segment primers were used for 5'RACE, and the resulting TCR alpha and TCR beta cDNA libraries carried sample barcodes and UMIs. TCRdb independently ran MiXCR on the 5' RACE reads; one entry per CDR3 protein. The data hold approximately 89,000 distinct CDR3 sequences, with 13% observed a single time. V was trimmed by 4 bases and J by 10 bases, leaving 12 bases between them. CDR3 size: 12 residues. From germline, CDR1 is SGDLS and CDR2 YYNGEE. This sequence originates from a man aged 18-30 years who had mild COVID-19 (a few samples of this study predate the infection). Cell type and time point are not known. The chain combines TRBV9 with TRBJ2-1; D ambiguous. The sequenced sample consisted of PBMCs or a T cell subset sorted from them (not recorded which). The DNA for the CDR3 is TGTGCCAGCAGCCCACCTGGATTAGAGCAGTTCTTC. The encoded protein is CASSPPGLEQFF.